The following is a T cell receptor (beta chain) sequence with its context. The antigen is undetermined. Sampled while nominally healthy, donors likely had unrecorded immune exposures. The data originate from a study of cytomegalovirus exposure and HLA in healthy donors. Study results and caveats: Fewer N-insertions (relative to the approximately 700-donor mean) were reportedly seen in an Asian-associated ancestry cluster in a later analysis. Some segments of the V type, notably TRBV6-2 and TRBV6-3, were excluded as indistinguishable. There were 164 TCR beta chains listed as cytomegalovirus-associated.

Researchers ran the PCR with 60 Vbeta and 13 Jbeta primers. Some clones are missing from TCRdb's copy, which holds only in-frame ones; the method was immunoSEQ multiplex PCR. This table has 100,000 or so clones, about 70% appearing once. Germline CDR1 SSHAT, CDR2 FNYEAQ (reference sequence). V lost 3 bases to trimming and J lost 2 bases; unmatched junction nucleotides: 3. The CDR3 covers 15 residues. The receptor was derived from a human donor in good health. The sample consisted of PBMCs. This rearrangement joins TRBV7-7 to TRBJ2-2, with 7 bases matching TRBD1. CDR3 protein: CASSFGTVNTGELFF. The CDR3 DNA is TGTGCCAGCAGCTTTGGGACAGTAAACACCGGGGAGCTGTTTTTT.